The T cell receptor beta chain under discussion was sequenced for a study of OX40 agonist ivuxolimab in advanced cancers. The wider study: Age averaged about 62 years (range about 23 to 80), and more than 80% were male. General study findings and limits: Individuals who were partial responders at 0.1-3.0 mg/kg had clonal expansion that ranked among the lowest. In the 0.1 to 3.0 mg/kg range, CD4+ and CD8+ blood T cells had expanded clonally by week 6.

Profiled with immunoSEQ multiplex PCR; TCRdb holds only in-frame clones, not every one. The data show tens of thousands of clones, about 91% seen once. The table lists this clone with a few counts. Its antigen is as yet unknown. Trimming took off 5 bases at V and 3 bases at J, with 17 bases between the two ends. CDR3 length: 15 residues. The germline V gene has CDR1 SGHTA and CDR2 FQGTGA. The sample in question was CD4+ or CD8+ T cells sorted from blood, obtained in a trial of the OX40 agonist ivuxolimab. This receptor was identified in an adult with an advanced solid tumor such as melanoma, head and neck, liver or kidney cancer. The chain joins TRBV7-3 to TRBJ2-7, with D possibly matching TRBD1 (5 bases). The chain's CDR3 is CASSPRASAHYEQYF. The CDR3 nucleotides are TGTGCCAGCAGCCCCAGGGCCAGCGCACACTACGAGCAGTACTTC. The full variable domain, with the rest looked up from reference TRBV7-3 and TRBJ2-7, is GAGVSQTPSNKVTEKGKYVELRCDPISGHTALYWYRQSLGQGPEFLIYFQGTGAADDSGLPNDRFFAVRPEGSVSTLKIQRTERGDSAVYLCASSPRASAHYEQYFGPGTRLTVT.